A selection of T cell receptor beta chains follows, all from one sample in a study of cytomegalovirus exposure and HLA in healthy donors. This table comes from immunoSEQ multiplex PCR, and its TCRdb copy is limited to in-frame clones, with some not included. The sample lists approximately 110,000 clones; about 70% were seen once. What was sequenced was PBMCs. The receptors derive from a woman aged 55-70 years in good health and CMV-seropositive. The CDR3 runs from the conserved cysteine through the conserved F or W. The D gene is left open where the match is weak. A row's size may be missing; if present it is once, few, many or a size class.

j_call | v_call | clone_size | d_call | cdr3_aa | cdr3_nt
TRBJ1-1 | TRBV6-5 | . | . | CASSYSRQMNTEAFF | TGTGCCAGCAGTTACTCCCGACAGATGAACACTGAAGCTTTCTTT
TRBJ2-7 | TRBV19 | once | TRBD1 | CASSYTGTGSYEQYF | TGTGCCAGTAGTTACACCGGGACAGGGAGCTACGAGCAGTACTTC
TRBJ2-7 | TRBV18 | . | TRBD2 | CASSLEGLLYEQYF | TGTGCCAGCTCCCTCGAGGGACTACTCTACGAGCAGTACTTC
TRBJ2-6 | TRBV5-1 | once | . | CASSLVSRGDGANVLTF | TGCGCCAGCAGCTTGGTTTCAAGGGGTGATGGGGCCAACGTCCTGACTTTC
TRBJ1-5 | TRBV10-3 | . | TRBD1 | CAISDSDRGYQPQHF | TGTGCCATCAGTGACTCGGACAGGGGTTATCAGCCCCAGCATTTT
TRBJ2-7 | TRBV30 | few | . | CAWRGRGYEQYF | TGTGCCTGGAGGGGCCGTGGGTACGAGCAGTACTTC
TRBJ1-3 | TRBV29-1 | . | . | CSVYLGAAAGNTIYF | TGCAGCGTTTATTTAGGGGCGGCAGCTGGAAACACCATATATTTT
TRBJ1-4 | TRBV6-6 | . | . | CASSLRLGLFF | TGTGCCAGCAGTTTGCGACTGGGACTGTTTTTT
TRBJ1-1 | TRBV9 | . | TRBD1 | CASSVALIGQGEAFF | TGTGCCAGCAGCGTAGCTCTCATCGGACAGGGTGAAGCTTTCTTT
TRBJ1-1 | TRBV9 | . | TRBD1 | CASSITGGTTEAFF | TGTGCCAGCAGCATCACAGGGGGAACCACTGAAGCTTTCTTT
TRBJ2-2 | TRBV11-3 | . | . | CASSSGVGRGDTGELFF | TGTGCCAGCAGCTCAGGGGTGGGCCGGGGAGACACCGGGGAGCTGTTTTTT
TRBJ1-6 | TRBV5-6 | few | . | CASSQNRVLANSPLHF | TGTGCCAGCAGCCAGAACAGGGTCCTAGCTAATTCACCCCTCCACTTT
TRBJ2-7 | TRBV14 | . | TRBD2 | CASSQIAGGSQEQYF | TGTGCCAGCAGCCAGATAGCGGGAGGAAGTCAGGAGCAGTACTTC
TRBJ2-1 | TRBV7-7 | . | TRBD2 | CASSQLAGGPSEQFF | TGTGCCAGCAGCCAGCTAGCGGGAGGGCCGAGTGAGCAGTTCTTC
TRBJ2-1 | TRBV7-9 | . | TRBD1 | CASSPRTGENNEQFF | TGTGCCAGCAGCCCCAGGACAGGGGAAAACAATGAGCAGTTCTTC
TRBJ2-1 | TRBV5-1 | . | . | CASSFLGRRDNEQFF | TGCGCCAGCAGCTTCCTTGGTCGGCGGGACAATGAGCAGTTCTTC
TRBJ1-1 | TRBV18 | . | . | CASSPLQRGTDTEAFF | TGTGCCAGCTCACCACTTCAACGGGGTACCGACACTGAAGCTTTCTTT
TRBJ1-2 | TRBV6-6 | . | . | CASSYALGSGGYTF | TGTGCCAGCAGTTACGCCTTGGGTTCGGGTGGCTACACCTTC
TRBJ1-5 | TRBV7-2 | . | TRBD1 | CASSSDRATQPQHF | TGTGCCAGCAGCTCGGACAGGGCAACACAACCCCAGCATTTT
TRBJ1-5 | TRBV19 | . | . | CASSIAGDQPQHF | TGTGCCAGTAGTATTGCGGGAGATCAGCCCCAGCATTTT